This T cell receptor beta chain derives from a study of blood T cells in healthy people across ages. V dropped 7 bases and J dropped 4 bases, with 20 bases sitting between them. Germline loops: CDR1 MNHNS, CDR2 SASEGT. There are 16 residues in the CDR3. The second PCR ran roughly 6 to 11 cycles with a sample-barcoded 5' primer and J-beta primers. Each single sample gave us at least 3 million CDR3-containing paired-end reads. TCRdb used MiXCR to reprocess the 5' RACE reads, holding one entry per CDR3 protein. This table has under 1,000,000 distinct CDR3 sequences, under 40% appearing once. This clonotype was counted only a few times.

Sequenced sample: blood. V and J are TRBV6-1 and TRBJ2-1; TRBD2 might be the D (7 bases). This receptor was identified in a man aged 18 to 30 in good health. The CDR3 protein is CASTELGGGIYNEQFF. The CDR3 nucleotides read TGTGCCAGCACCGAACTAGGGGGGGGGATTTACAATGAGCAGTTCTTC.